The source of this T cell receptor (beta chain) is a study of metastatic and nonmetastatic thyroid tumors. Overall study context: Repertoires were compared across blood and tumor or nodule tissue from malignant and benign thyroid patients.

Study observations and caveats: As reported, TCR beta diversity in blood and tumor was significantly higher in malignant thyroid tumors than in benign nodules.

From the PCR reads, TCRdb re-called clones with MiXCR. The sample yields around 89,000 clones, just under 15% seen once. All patients reached thyroid surgery having received no treatment beforehand. Trimming pared 5 bases from V and 6 bases from J, leaving 13 bases between. Per the germline V gene, CDR1 is GTSNPN and CDR2 is SVGIG (reference sequence). The CDR3 consists of 12 residues. This clone was recorded many times. The target antigen is unknown. The V and J genes are TRBV30 and TRBJ1-1, with D unclear. The receptor was derived from a female donor with papillary thyroid cancer or a benign thyroid nodule (not recorded which). Some clones in this sample may be carry-over from other donors' samples. Material for sequencing was blood. The chain's CDR3 is CAWPSEMAEAFF. Written as DNA, the CDR3 is TGTGCCTGGCCCAGCGAGATGGCTGAAGCTTTCTTT.